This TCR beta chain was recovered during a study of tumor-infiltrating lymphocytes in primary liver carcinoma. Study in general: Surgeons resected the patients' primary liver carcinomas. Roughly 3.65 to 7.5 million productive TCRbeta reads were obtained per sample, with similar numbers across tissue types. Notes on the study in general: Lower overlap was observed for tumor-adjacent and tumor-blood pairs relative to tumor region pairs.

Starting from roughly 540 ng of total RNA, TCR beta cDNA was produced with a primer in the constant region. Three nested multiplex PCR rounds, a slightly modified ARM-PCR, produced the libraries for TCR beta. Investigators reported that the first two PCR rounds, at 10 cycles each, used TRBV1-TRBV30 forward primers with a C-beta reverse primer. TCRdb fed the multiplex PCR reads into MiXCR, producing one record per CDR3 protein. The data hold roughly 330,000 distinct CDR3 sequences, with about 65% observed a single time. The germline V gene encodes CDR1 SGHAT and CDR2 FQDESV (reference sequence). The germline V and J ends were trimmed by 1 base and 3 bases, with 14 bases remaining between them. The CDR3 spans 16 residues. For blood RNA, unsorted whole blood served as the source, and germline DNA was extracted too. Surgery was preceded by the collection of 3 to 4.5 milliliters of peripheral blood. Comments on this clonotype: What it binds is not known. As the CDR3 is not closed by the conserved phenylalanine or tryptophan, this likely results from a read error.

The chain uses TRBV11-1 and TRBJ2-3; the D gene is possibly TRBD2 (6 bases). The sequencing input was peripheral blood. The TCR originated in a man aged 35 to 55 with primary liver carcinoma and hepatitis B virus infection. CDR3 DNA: TGTGCCAGCAGCTTAGTTGCGGGAACACGGACAGATACGCAGTATTCT. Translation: CASSLVAGTRTDTQYS.